The source of this TCR beta chain is a study of T cells in tuberculosis. Study-level results: The TCR-beta difference was not significant; alpha differences partly reflected length. Classification accuracy was about 90% (AUROC roughly 0.88) with the GMM-specific repertoire.

Details on this clone: Its target is not known.

The V gene lost 0 bases and the J gene lost 1 base, with 16 bases spanning the gap. The germline gives CDR1 SGHRS, CDR2 YFSETQ. The CDR3 is made up of 17 amino acids. Sequencing was performed with immunoSEQ multiplex PCR; in TCRdb, only in-frame clones are kept and a portion is missing. In the table there are 20,000 to 25,000 clones, around 95% of which are singletons. Adolescents were screened for latent TB by skin test and IGRA. This sequence was found in a donor aged 10-29 years with latent tuberculosis or without tuberculosis infection. V gene TRBV5-1 combines with J gene TRBJ1-2; weak D call: TRBD1 (5 bases). The material sequenced was PBMCs. CDR3 protein: CASSLGGGTDFNYGYTF. DNA for the CDR3: TGCGCCAGCAGCTTGGGTGGCGGGACCGACTTTAACTATGGCTACACCTTC.